This T cell receptor (beta chain) was retrieved from a study of molecular identifiers for immune sequencing clone quantification. Study-wide points: Clones above 20 RNA copies contained over 98% of effector molecules but under 1% of naive ones.

Naive CD8 T cells, phenotype CD8+CD4-CCR7+CD45RA+, were sorted. A note on this clonotype: The antigen remains unidentified.

TCR libraries were built in bulk with a published protocol and specific TCR primers. TCRdb re-analysed the PCR reads in MiXCR, keeping a single row per CDR3 protein. The sample holds about 640,000 distinct CDR3 sequences, 15% to 20% seen once. The V gene's germline CDR1 is SGHTA and CDR2 FQGNSA. The CDR3 covers 16 residues. V was pared by 4 bases and J by 0 bases, with 6 bases of the junction left unmatched. The source is a human donor in good health. Some libraries in this study had Jurkat cell RNA spiked in. The gene calls are TRBV7-2 and TRBJ2-7, with TRBD2 identical over 10 bases. Sequenced input: naive CD8+ T cells from blood, with Jurkat cell RNA spiked in. Specified subset: FACS-sorted CD8+CD4-CCR7+CD45RA+ naive T cells. CDR3 DNA: TGTGCCAGCAGCTCCACTAGCGGGATAGACTCCTACGAGCAGTACTTC. This codes for CASSSTSGIDSYEQYF.